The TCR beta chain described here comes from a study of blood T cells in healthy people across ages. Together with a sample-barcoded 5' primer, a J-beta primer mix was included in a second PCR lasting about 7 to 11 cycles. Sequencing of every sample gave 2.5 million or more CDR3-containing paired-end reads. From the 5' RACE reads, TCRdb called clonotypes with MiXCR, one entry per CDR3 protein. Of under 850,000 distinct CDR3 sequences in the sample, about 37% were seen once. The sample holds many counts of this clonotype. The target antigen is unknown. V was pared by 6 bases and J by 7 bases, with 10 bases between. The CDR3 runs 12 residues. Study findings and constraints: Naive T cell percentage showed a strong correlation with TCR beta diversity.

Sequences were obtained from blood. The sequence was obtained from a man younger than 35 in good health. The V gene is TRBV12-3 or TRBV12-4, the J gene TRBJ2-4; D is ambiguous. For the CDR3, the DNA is TGTGCCAGCAGCCTTGACGGGAACATTCAGTACTTC. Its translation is CASSLDGNIQYF.